A selection of T cell receptor beta chains follows, all from one sample in a study of identical twins. TCRdb processed the 5' RACE reads anew with MiXCR; each CDR3 protein has one entry. The table shows about 340,000 distinct CDR3 sequences, with roughly 10% occurring only once. The sample was naive T cells sorted from blood. These receptor sequences come from a woman in her 50s in good health. CDR3s leave out the opening cysteine and the closing phenylalanine or tryptophan. Fields, in order: D gene, J gene, V gene, clone size, CDR3 protein. D genes are given only for firm matches. A row's size may be missing; if present it is once, few, many or a size class.

.,TRBJ2-5,TRBV11-2,few,ASSKSGQETQY
.,TRBJ2-1,TRBV12-3/TRBV12-4,many,ASTPLAGLKEQF
TRBD2,TRBJ2-1,TRBV5-1,few,ASSLNGLAGGPGGYNEQF
TRBD2,TRBJ2-5,TRBV4-1,.,ASSQRLAGDSETQY
.,TRBJ1-6,TRBV7-9,.,ASSFAARNSPLH
TRBD2,TRBJ2-3,TRBV20-1,few,SASDATSRTDTQY
TRBD2,TRBJ2-2,TRBV12-3/TRBV12-4,.,ASSFATGGRRSGELF
TRBD2,TRBJ2-1,TRBV5-1,many,ASSWGTSGRARDEQF
.,TRBJ2-1,TRBV30,few,AWSLSGANEQF
TRBD1,TRBJ1-1,TRBV6-5,few,ASSRGQGARNTEAF
.,TRBJ2-1,TRBV27,few,ASSTKLAPTLHEQF
.,TRBJ1-2,TRBV29-1,many,SVLGDMGYT
TRBD1,TRBJ1-1,TRBV28,few,ASSFRTGGPTEAF
TRBD2,TRBJ2-5,TRBV11-2,.,ASSPGGRFQETQY
TRBD1,TRBJ1-1,TRBV12-3/TRBV12-4,.,ASLQGGGTEAF
.,TRBJ1-5,TRBV4-1,few,ASSQNDRFNQPQH
.,TRBJ2-7,TRBV27,few,ATGGSYEQY
.,TRBJ2-3,TRBV24-1,.,ATSDSPAGTDTQY
TRBD2,TRBJ2-2,TRBV6-5,many,ASSYGTSAGELF
TRBD1,TRBJ2-1,TRBV5-1,few,ASSFSGTELYNEQF
TRBD1,TRBJ2-7,TRBV4-1,few,ASSQERGRSDEQY
.,TRBJ2-1,TRBV5-6,few,ASNAINSPGASEHNEQF
.,TRBJ2-2,TRBV14,few,ASSLLPATNTGELF
.,TRBJ2-3,TRBV19,.,ASSIFYTGSPSDTQY
.,TRBJ2-4,TRBV20-1,few,SASALGASKNIQY
.,TRBJ1-1,TRBV28,few,ASSMVNTEAF
.,TRBJ2-1,TRBV4-1,.,ASSQDRQFNEQF
.,TRBJ2-5,TRBV5-1,.,ASSLGDSQY
.,TRBJ1-1,TRBV5-1,many,ASSLSSNTEAF
TRBD2,TRBJ2-1,TRBV20-1,few,SARPLLAGVWF
TRBD2,TRBJ2-3,TRBV20-1,few,SARGGLAADTQY
.,TRBJ2-1,TRBV6-6,few,ASSYRSPSDQF
.,TRBJ1-5,TRBV12-3/TRBV12-4,many,ASRGTALGNQPQH
.,TRBJ2-3,TRBV24-1,few,ATSDPGRSTDTQY
.,TRBJ2-2,TRBV11-2,few,ASSPDITGELF
.,TRBJ2-1,TRBV4-1,many,ASSLELANNEQF
TRBD1,TRBJ1-2,TRBV6-6,many,ASRSPDRSRYGYT
.,TRBJ1-5,TRBV7-8,many,ASSPEMVMSNQPQH
TRBD1,TRBJ1-1,TRBV5-1,.,ASSLFGDRAIPEAF
.,TRBJ2-2,TRBV24-1,.,ATGSRRTGELF
TRBD1,TRBJ2-3,TRBV7-8,many,ASSRDRTTDTQY
TRBD1,TRBJ2-6,TRBV5-1,.,ASRGGTGFSGANVLT
.,TRBJ2-1,TRBV29-1,many,SVEDSKGF
TRBD1,TRBJ2-1,TRBV7-9,.,ASSPTGTGSMDEQF
TRBD1,TRBJ2-5,TRBV20-1,few,SASTGTGTETQY
.,TRBJ1-4,TRBV4-1,many,ASSQALIGALRSNEKLF
.,TRBJ1-1,TRBV5-1,few,ASSSRSGPYTEAF
.,TRBJ1-2,TRBV20-1,.,SASRQIGYT
.,TRBJ1-5,TRBV7-2,.,ASSPDSGQPQH
TRBD1,TRBJ2-5,TRBV24-1,many,ATSRQGQETQY
TRBD2,TRBJ2-1,TRBV7-9,few,ASSFRAGLSDEQF
TRBD2,TRBJ2-5,TRBV3-1,few,ASSQVSSGRILETQY
.,TRBJ1-5,TRBV5-1,.,ASSPGQTEGRQPQH
.,TRBJ1-1,TRBV20-1,many,SANGPLNVNTEAF
TRBD2,TRBJ2-2,TRBV4-1,.,ASSHPGLAGGPGGELF
.,TRBJ1-2,TRBV6-6,.,ASSSWTADGYT
.,TRBJ2-1,TRBV18,.,ASSPIDLGLGNEQF